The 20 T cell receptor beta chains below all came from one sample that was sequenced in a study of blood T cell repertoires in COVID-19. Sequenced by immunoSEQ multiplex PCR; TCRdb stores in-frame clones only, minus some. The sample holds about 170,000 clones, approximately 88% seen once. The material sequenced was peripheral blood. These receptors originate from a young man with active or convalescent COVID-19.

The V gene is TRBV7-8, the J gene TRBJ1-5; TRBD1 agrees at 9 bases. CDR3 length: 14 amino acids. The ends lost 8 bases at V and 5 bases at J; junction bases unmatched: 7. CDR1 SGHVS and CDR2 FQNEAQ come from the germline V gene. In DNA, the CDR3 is TGTGCCAGCGCCGGGGACAGGGTTTATCAGCCCCAGCATTTT. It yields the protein CASAGDRVYQPQHF.

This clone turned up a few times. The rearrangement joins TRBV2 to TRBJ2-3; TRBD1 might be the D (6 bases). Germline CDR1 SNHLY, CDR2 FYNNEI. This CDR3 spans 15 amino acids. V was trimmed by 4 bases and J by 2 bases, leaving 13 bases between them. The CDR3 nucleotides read TGTGCCAGCAGTGTAGGGACAAGTAACACAGATACGCAGTATTTT. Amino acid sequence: CASSVGTSNTDTQYF.

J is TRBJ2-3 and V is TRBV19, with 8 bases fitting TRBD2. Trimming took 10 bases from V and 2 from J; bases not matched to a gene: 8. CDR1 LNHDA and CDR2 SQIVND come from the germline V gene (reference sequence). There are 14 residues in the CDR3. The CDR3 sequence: CAIQAGANTDTQYF. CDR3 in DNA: TGTGCCATACAAGCGGGGGCGAACACAGATACGCAGTATTTT.

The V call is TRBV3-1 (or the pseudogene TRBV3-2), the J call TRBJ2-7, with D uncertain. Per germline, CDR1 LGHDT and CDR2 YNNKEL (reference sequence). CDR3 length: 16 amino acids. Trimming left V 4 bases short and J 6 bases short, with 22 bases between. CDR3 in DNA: TGTGCCAGCAGCCGAGATAAGAGCCCCTGGGCCATCGAGCAGTACTTC. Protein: CASSRDKSPWAIEQYF.

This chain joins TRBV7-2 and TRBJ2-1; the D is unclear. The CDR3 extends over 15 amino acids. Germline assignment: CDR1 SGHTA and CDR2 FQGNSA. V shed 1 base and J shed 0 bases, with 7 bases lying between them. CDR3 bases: TGTGCCAGCAGCTTAGAAGCGAGCTCCTACAATGAGCAGTTCTTC. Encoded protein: CASSLEASSYNEQFF. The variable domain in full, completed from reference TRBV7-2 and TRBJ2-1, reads GAGVSQSPSNKVTEKGKDVELRCDPISGHTALYWYRQSLGQGLEFLIYFQGNSAPDKSGLPSDRFSAERTGGSVSTLTIQRTQQEDSAVYLCASSLEASSYNEQFFGPGTRLTVL.

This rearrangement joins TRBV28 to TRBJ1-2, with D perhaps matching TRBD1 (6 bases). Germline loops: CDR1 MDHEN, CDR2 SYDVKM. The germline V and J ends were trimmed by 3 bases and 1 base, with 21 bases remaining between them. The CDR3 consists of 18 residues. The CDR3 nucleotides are TGTGCCAGCAGTTTCTCGGTTCGGACTTTACAGGGTAACTATGGCTACACCTTC. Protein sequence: CASSFSVRTLQGNYGYTF.

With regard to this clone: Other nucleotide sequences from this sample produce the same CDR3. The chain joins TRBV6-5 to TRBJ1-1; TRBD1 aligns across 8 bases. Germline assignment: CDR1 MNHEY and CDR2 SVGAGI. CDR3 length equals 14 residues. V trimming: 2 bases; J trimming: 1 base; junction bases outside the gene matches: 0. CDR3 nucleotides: TGTGCCAGCAGTTACGGACAGGGGAACACTGAAGCTTTCTTT. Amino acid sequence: CASSYGQGNTEAFF.

CDR3 bases: TGTGCCAGCAGTGTTATCTTGGTGTCACAGGGGTTAAATCAGCCCCAGCATTTT. Its protein product is CASSVILVSQGLNQPQHF. V and J are TRBV6-1 and TRBJ1-5; 7 bases are shared with TRBD1. The CDR3 is 18 amino acids. The V segment lost 4 bases and the J segment 4 bases; nucleotides outside the gene matches: 16. Germline V gene data show CDR1 as MNHNS and CDR2 as SASEGT.

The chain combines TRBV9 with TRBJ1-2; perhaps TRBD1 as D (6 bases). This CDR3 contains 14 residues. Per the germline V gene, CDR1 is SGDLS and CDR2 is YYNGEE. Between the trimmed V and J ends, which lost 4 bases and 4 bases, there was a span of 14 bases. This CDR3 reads CASSTSDRRYGYTF. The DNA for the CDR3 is TGTGCCAGCAGCACATCTGACAGGCGCTATGGCTACACCTTC.

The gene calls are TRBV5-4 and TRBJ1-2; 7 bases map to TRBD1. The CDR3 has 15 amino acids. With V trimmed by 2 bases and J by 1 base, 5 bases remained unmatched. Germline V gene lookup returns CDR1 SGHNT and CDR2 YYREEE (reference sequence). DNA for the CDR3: TGTGCCAGCAGCTTTTACGGGACAGTTAACTATGGCTACACCTTC. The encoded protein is CASSFYGTVNYGYTF.

CDR3 coding DNA: TGTGCCAGCACCCTCGAGCAGTACTTC. It is translated as CASTLEQYF. The chain is built from TRBV14 and TRBJ2-7; D is unresolved. The CDR3 covers 9 residues. CDR1 and CDR2 from the germline V gene are SGHDN and FVKESK. Trimming took 7 bases from V and 6 from J, leaving 4 bases between them.

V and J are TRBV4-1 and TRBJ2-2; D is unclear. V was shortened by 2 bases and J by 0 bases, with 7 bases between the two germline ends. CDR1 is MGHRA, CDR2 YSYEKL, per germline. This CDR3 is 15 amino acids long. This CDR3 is CASSQRGPNTGELFF. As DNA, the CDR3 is TGCGCCAGCAGCCAAAGAGGCCCGAACACCGGGGAGCTGTTTTTT.

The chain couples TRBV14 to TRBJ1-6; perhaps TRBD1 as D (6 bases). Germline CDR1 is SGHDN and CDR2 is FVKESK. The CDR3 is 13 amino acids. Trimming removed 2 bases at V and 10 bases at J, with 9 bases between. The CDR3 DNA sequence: TGTGCCAGCAGCCAAAGGGACAAATCACCCCTCCACTTT. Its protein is CASSQRDKSPLHF.

CDR3 amino acids: CASTSQGYGYTF. CDR3 DNA sequence: TGTGCCAGCACCTCACAGGGTTATGGCTACACCTTC. The chain carries TRBV6-5 and TRBJ1-2; the D gene is possibly TRBD1 (6 bases). Trimming took 7 bases from V and 5 from J, leaving 11 bases between them. The CDR3 extends over 12 amino acids. Germline lookup yields CDR1 MNHEY and CDR2 SVGAGI.

CDR3 region: CASSLGTGKETQYF. CDR3 sequence (DNA): TGTGCCAGCAGCTTAGGGACAGGGAAAGAGACCCAGTACTTC. The V call is TRBV7-2, the J call TRBJ2-5, with 8 bases fitting TRBD1. Trimming took 1 base from V and 3 from J; bases not matched to a gene: 1. The germline V gene has CDR1 SGHTA and CDR2 FQGNSA. CDR3 size: 14 residues.

CDR3 in DNA: TGTGCCAGCAGCTTAACGGGAGGGCCCACAGATACGCAGTATTTT. Translation gives CASSLTGGPTDTQYF. This chain connects TRBV7-2 to TRBJ2-3, with TRBD2 identical over 8 bases. The CDR3 has 15 residues. Trimming removed 2 bases from V and 2 bases from J; junction bases left unmatched: 3. Looked up from germline, CDR1 is SGHTA and CDR2 is FQGNSA.

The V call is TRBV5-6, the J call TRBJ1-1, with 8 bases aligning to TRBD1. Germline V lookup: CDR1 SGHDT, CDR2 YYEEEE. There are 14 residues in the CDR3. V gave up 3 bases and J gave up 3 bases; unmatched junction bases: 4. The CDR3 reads CASSSDRGYTEAFF. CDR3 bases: TGTGCCAGCAGCTCAGACAGGGGATACACTGAAGCTTTCTTT.

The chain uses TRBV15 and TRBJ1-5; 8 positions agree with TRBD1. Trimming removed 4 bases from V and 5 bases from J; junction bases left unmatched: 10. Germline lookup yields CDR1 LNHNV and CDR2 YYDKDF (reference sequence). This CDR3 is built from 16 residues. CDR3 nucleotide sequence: TGTGCCACCAGCACCCGGACAGGGTGGTGGGATCAGCCCCAGCATTTT. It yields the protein CATSTRTGWWDQPQHF.

CDR3 in amino acids: CASSHHSDRGRRGYTF. The DNA for the CDR3 is TGTGCCAGCAGCCATCACTCGGACAGGGGGCGTAGGGGCTACACCTTC. V is TRBV3-1 (or the pseudogene TRBV3-2) and J is TRBJ1-2; 11 bases fit TRBD1. The trim removed 3 bases at V and 8 bases at J, leaving 11 bases unmatched. This CDR3 is 16 amino acids long. Per germline, CDR1 LGHDT and CDR2 YNNKEL (reference sequence).

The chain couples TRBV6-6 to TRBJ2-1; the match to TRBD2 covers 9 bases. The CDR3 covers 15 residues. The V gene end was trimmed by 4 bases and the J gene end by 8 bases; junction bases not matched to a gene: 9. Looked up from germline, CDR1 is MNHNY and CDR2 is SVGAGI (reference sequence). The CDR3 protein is CASSLHGGREDEQFF. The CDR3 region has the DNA TGTGCCAGCAGTTTACATGGCGGGAGGGAGGATGAGCAGTTCTTC.